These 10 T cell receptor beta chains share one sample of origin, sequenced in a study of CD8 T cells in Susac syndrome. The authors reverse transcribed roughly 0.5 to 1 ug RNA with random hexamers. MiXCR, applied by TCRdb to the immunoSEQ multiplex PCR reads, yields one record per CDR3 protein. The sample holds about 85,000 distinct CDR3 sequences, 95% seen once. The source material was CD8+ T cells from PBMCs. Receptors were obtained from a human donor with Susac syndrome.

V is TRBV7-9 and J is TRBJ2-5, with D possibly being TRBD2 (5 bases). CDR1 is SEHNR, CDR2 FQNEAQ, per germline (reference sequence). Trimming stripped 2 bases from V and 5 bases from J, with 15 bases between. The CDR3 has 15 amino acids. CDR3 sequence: CASSLPKLGPETQYF. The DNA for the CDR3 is TGTGCCAGCAGCTTACCAAAACTAGGTCCGGAGACCCAGTACTTC. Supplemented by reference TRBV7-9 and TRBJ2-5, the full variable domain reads DTGVSQNPRHKITKRGQNVTFRCDPISEHNRLYWYRQTLGQGPEFLTYFQNEAQLEKSRLLSDRFSAERPKGSFSTLEIQRTEQGDSAMYLCASSLPKLGPETQYFGPGTRLLVL.

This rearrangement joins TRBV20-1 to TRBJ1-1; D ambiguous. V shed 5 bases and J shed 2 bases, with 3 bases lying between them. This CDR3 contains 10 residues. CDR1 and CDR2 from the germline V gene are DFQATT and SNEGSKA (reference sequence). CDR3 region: CSAFNTEAFF. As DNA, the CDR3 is TGCAGTGCTTTCAACACTGAAGCTTTCTTT.

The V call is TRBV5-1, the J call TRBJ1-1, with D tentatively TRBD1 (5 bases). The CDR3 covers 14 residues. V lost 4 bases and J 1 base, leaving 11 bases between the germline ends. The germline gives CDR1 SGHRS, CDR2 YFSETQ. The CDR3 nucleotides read TGCGCCAGCAGCCCGGCGGGGGGGAACACTGAAGCTTTCTTT. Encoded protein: CASSPAGGNTEAFF.

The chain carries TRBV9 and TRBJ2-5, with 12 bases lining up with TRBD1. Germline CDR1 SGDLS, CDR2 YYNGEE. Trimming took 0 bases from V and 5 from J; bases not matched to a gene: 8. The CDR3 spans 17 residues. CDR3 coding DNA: TGTGCCAGCAGCGTAGCAGCCGGGACAGGGGGCGATGAGACCCAGTACTTC. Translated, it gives CASSVAAGTGGDETQYF.

DNA of the CDR3: TGTGCCAGCAGCTTAGAGATCGCGGGAGGGCCCGCAGATACGCAGTATTTT. Its translation: CASSLEIAGGPADTQYF. The chain links TRBV11-2 to TRBJ2-3, with 9 nucleotides matching TRBD2. The CDR3 has 17 residues. V lost 0 bases and J lost 4; bases outside the gene matches: 8. Germline lookup yields CDR1 SGHAT and CDR2 FQNNGV.

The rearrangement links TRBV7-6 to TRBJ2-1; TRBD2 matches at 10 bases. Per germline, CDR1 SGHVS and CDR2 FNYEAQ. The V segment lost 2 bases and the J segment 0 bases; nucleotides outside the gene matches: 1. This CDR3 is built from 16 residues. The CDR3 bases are TGTGCCAGCAGCTTACTAGCGGGAGACTCCTACAATGAGCAGTTCTTC. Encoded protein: CASSLLAGDSYNEQFF.

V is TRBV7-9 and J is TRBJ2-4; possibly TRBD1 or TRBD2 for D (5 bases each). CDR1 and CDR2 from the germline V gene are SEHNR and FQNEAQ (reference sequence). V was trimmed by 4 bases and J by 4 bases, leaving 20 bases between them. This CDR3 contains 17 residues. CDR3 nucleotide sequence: TGTGCCAGCAGCTCTAGGATGACGGGACGCGGGAAAAACATTCAGTACTTC. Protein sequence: CASSSRMTGRGKNIQYF.

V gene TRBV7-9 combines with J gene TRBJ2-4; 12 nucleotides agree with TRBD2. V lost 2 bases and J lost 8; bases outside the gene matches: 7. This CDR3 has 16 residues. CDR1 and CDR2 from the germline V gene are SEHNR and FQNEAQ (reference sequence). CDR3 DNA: TGTGCCAGCAGCTTAACAGTGGCTAGCGGGAGGGACATTCAGTACTTC. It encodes CASSLTVASGRDIQYF.

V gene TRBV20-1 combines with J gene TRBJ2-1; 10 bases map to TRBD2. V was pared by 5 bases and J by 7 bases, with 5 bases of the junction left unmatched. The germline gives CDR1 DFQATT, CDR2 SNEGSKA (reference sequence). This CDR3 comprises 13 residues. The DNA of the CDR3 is TGCAGTGCTCCTAGCGGGAGTGGTAATGAGCAGTTCTTC. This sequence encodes CSAPSGSGNEQFF.

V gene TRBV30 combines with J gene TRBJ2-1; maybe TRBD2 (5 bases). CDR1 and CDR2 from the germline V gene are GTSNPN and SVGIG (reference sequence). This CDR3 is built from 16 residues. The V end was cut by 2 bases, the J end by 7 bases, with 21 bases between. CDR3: CAWSSNSREKWNEQFF. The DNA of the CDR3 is TGTGCCTGGAGTTCTAATTCGAGGGAGAAGTGGAATGAGCAGTTCTTC.